These 3 T cell receptor beta chains came from one sample sequenced in a study of beta chain features in type 1 diabetes. What was sequenced were expressed TCRB transcripts, since all of the isolated RNA had been reverse transcribed. Only in-frame clones appear in the TCRdb table, and some are missing; sequencing was by immunoSEQ multiplex PCR. The sample has 200,000 to 250,000 clones; 25% to 35% are singletons. Sequencing used central memory CD4+ T cells from blood. These receptors were collected from a young man in good health.

In this sample, this clone turned up a few times. The V gene is TRBV30, the J gene TRBJ2-1; no reliable D call. The CDR3 totals 14 residues. V was clipped by 1 base and J by 0 bases, with 7 bases between them. Germline V gene sequence: CDR1 GTSNPN, CDR2 SVGIG (reference sequence). CDR3 DNA sequence: TGTGCCTGGAGTGGACAAAGCTCCTACAATGAGCAGTTCTTC. Encoded protein: CAWSGQSSYNEQFF. Filled out from reference TRBV30 and TRBJ2-1, the complete variable domain reads SQTIHQWPATLVQPVGSPLSLECTVEGTSNPNLYWYRQAAGRGLQLLFYSVGIGQISSEVPQNLSASRPQDRQFILSSKKLLLSDSGFYLCAWSGQSSYNEQFFGPGTRLTVL.

The CDR3 spells CASRGDSRYEQYF. The CDR3 DNA is TGTGCCAGCAGGGGGGACAGTCGCTACGAGCAGTACTTC. The chain has TRBV6-5 and TRBJ2-7; 7 bases are a match to TRBD1. CDR3 length equals 13 residues. Germline V lookup: CDR1 MNHEY, CDR2 SVGAGI. V dropped 6 bases and J dropped 3; count of bases not matched to a gene: 5.

The chain links TRBV10-3 to TRBJ2-5; D gene ambiguous. In germline, CDR1 is ENHRY, CDR2 SYGVKD. The V end lost 7 bases, the J end lost 4 bases, and 7 bases lay between the germline ends. This CDR3 is built from 11 residues. CDR3 DNA sequence: TGTGCCATCAAGAACGGAGAGACCCAGTACTTC. This gives the protein CAIKNGETQYF.